These 26 T cell receptor beta chains were all obtained from the same sample, sequenced in a study of T cells expressing NK-cell markers. Following a re-call of the 5' RACE reads, TCRdb has one entry per CDR3 protein and lacks DNA. The listing contains roughly 180,000 distinct CDR3 sequences. Sequencing used blood T cells: a sorted CD56 or NKG2C T cell subset, CD4+ or CD8+ T cells, or bulk PBMC T cells (not recorded which). Every receptor here comes from a woman aged 18 to 75 in good health.

The CDR3: CASSFGQGAGRQYF. The rearrangement joins TRBV5-1 to TRBJ2-7; the TCRdb D gene call, TRBD1, has no DNA to confirm it. CDR1 SGHRS and CDR2 YFSETQ come from the germline V gene. The CDR3 length is 14 residues.

This chain uses TRBV3-1 with TRBJ2-7. The germline CDR1 and CDR2 sequences are LGHDT and YNNKEL (reference sequence). The CDR3 is 15 amino acids. The chain's CDR3 is CASSQDLSRPYEQYF.

The V gene is TRBV15, the J gene TRBJ2-7; TCRdb gives TRBD1 as the D gene, but with no DNA this cannot be confirmed. The CDR3 spans 17 residues. CDR1 and CDR2 (germline): LNHNV, YYDKDF (reference sequence). The CDR3 loop reads CATSRDRRTESSYEQYF.

The rearrangement joins TRBV10-3 to TRBJ2-2; the TCRdb D gene call, TRBD1, has no DNA to confirm it. CDR3 length equals 15 residues. Germline CDR1 and CDR2: ENHRY and SYGVKD. CDR3: CAISSGTQNTGELFF.

This chain links TRBV12-3 or TRBV12-4 with TRBJ2-5. The CDR3 spans 15 residues. This chain's CDR3 is CASSSAGATQETQYF.

The chain carries TRBV7-2 and TRBJ2-7; without DNA, the TCRdb call of TRBD1 cannot be checked. There are 12 residues in the CDR3. Germline lookup yields CDR1 SGHTA and CDR2 FQGNSA. This CDR3 reads CASSPRVVEQYF. The whole variable domain, remainder taken from reference TRBV7-2 and TRBJ2-7, is GAGVSQSPSNKVTEKGKDVELRCDPISGHTALYWYRQSLGQGLEFLIYFQGNSAPDKSGLPSDRFSAERTGGSVSTLTIQRTQQEDSAVYLCASSPRVVEQYFGPGTRLTVT.

This chain connects TRBV5-1 to TRBJ2-5. The CDR3 is 14 residues long. Germline CDR1 reads SGHRS; CDR2 reads YFSETQ. The CDR3 loop is CASSLGLAAETQYF.

The rearrangement links TRBV28 to TRBJ1-1; the TCRdb D gene call, TRBD1, has no DNA to confirm it. Per germline, CDR1 MDHEN and CDR2 SYDVKM. The CDR3 has 14 residues. The CDR3 is CASSSDRGPIEAFF.

The chain links TRBV7-6 to TRBJ2-7. The CDR3 extends over 14 amino acids. CDR1 and CDR2 (germline): SGHVS, FNYEAQ. CDR3 sequence: CASSLETGLYEQYF.

The CDR3 sequence is CASSLRLTTPLHF. The V and J genes are TRBV12-3 or TRBV12-4 and TRBJ1-6. The CDR3 spans 13 residues.

The chain links TRBV2 to TRBJ1-2; TCRdb names TRBD1, which stays unverified in the absence of DNA. The germline V gene has CDR1 SNHLY and CDR2 FYNNEI. CDR3 length: 13 residues. The CDR3 sequence: CASSTDRNYGYTF.

This sequence joins TRBV5-1 and TRBJ2-2; the TRBD1 assignment by TCRdb is unverifiable without DNA. Germline CDR1 and CDR2: SGHRS and YFSETQ. The CDR3 has 15 amino acids. This CDR3 reads CASSSTGSDTGELFF.

The J gene is TRBJ1-1, the V gene TRBV10-3. The length of the CDR3 is 16 residues. Germline assignment: CDR1 ENHRY and CDR2 SYGVKD. This CDR3 is CAITDINREGVTEAFF.

The chain couples TRBV5-1 to TRBJ2-3; lacking DNA, the TRBD1 call made by TCRdb goes unchecked. Germline V gene lookup returns CDR1 SGHRS and CDR2 YFSETQ. The CDR3 totals 15 residues. Here the CDR3 reads CASKRGQTSTDTQYF.

The chain recombines TRBV10-3 with TRBJ2-2; with no DNA, the TCRdb D assignment of TRBD1 cannot be verified. Germline V CDR1 and CDR2: ENHRY, SYGVKD. The CDR3 spans 19 residues. The CDR3 here is CAISTKTSTGREGTGELFF.

J is TRBJ1-1 and V is TRBV7-3; TCRdb calls TRBD1, which cannot be checked without DNA. The germline V gene has CDR1 SGHTA and CDR2 FQGTGA. The CDR3 consists of 14 residues. The CDR3 loop is CASSLFAGGTEAFF. Supplemented by reference TRBV7-3 and TRBJ1-1, the full variable domain reads GAGVSQTPSNKVTEKGKYVELRCDPISGHTALYWYRQSLGQGPEFLIYFQGTGAADDSGLPNDRFFAVRPEGSVSTLKIQRTERGDSAVYLCASSLFAGGTEAFFGQGTRLTVV.

The rearrangement uses TRBV20-1 and TRBJ2-3. Germline CDR1 reads DFQATT; CDR2 reads SNEGSKA (reference sequence). This CDR3 spans 16 amino acids. The CDR3 spells CSASNQRTIGPDTQYF.

This chain's CDR3 is CSAFGRTGNTIYF. The rearrangement joins TRBV20-1 to TRBJ1-3; checking the TCRdb D call of TRBD1 is not possible without DNA. The CDR3 has 13 residues. CDR1 is DFQATT and CDR2 is SNEGSKA in the germline V gene (reference sequence).

The chain employs TRBV14 and TRBJ2-1; the TCRdb D gene call, TRBD2, has no DNA to confirm it. From germline, CDR1 is SGHDN and CDR2 FVKESK. This CDR3 is 16 amino acids long. The CDR3 sequence: CASSPLSGTSYNEQFF.

The J gene is TRBJ2-7, the V gene TRBV20-1; TCRdb lists TRBD2, though no DNA is available to test this call. Germline CDR1 reads DFQATT; CDR2 reads SNEGSKA (reference sequence). This CDR3 region has 16 residues. The CDR3 reads CSARGPGGGTSYEQYF.

The genes are TRBV7-3 and TRBJ2-1; TCRdb lists TRBD2, though no DNA is available to test this call. Germline V gene lookup returns CDR1 SGHTA and CDR2 FQGTGA. The CDR3 covers 16 residues. This CDR3 reads CASSPRLAHMYNEQFF. The full variable domain, with the rest looked up from reference TRBV7-3 and TRBJ2-1, is GAGVSQTPSNKVTEKGKYVELRCDPISGHTALYWYRQSLGQGPEFLIYFQGTGAADDSGLPNDRFFAVRPEGSVSTLKIQRTERGDSAVYLCASSPRLAHMYNEQFFGPGTRLTVL.

This chain links TRBV15 with TRBJ1-1; TCRdb selects TRBD1, and the lack of DNA leaves this call unchecked. In germline, CDR1 is LNHNV, CDR2 YYDKDF (reference sequence). The CDR3 is made up of 16 amino acids. The CDR3: CATSRGTGTVNTEAFF.

The rearrangement uses TRBV4-1 and TRBJ2-2; the TCRdb call, TRBD1, lacks DNA for checking. The CDR3 sequence is 16 residues long. CDR1 is MGHRA, CDR2 YSYEKL, per germline. CDR3 sequence reads: CASRHPGTKNTGELFF.

This rearrangement joins TRBV20-1 to TRBJ2-1; TCRdb indicates TRBD2, and absent DNA this call remains unverified. There are 14 residues in the CDR3. CDR1 is DFQATT, CDR2 SNEGSKA, per germline (reference sequence). CDR3 sequence: CSARELAGGREQFF.

V gene TRBV5-1 combines with J gene TRBJ1-2. The CDR3 totals 18 residues. Per the germline V gene, CDR1 is SGHRS and CDR2 is YFSETQ. This chain's CDR3 is CASSLLSSPGTLNYGYTF.

The chain has TRBV29-1 and TRBJ1-2. The CDR3 extends over 11 amino acids. The germline V gene encodes CDR1 SQVTM and CDR2 ANQGSEA. The CDR3 sequence: CSVWANYGYTF.